This is a list of T cell receptor beta chains from one sample in a study of OX40 agonist ivuxolimab in advanced cancers. Produced via immunoSEQ multiplex PCR; TCRdb's table is partial and in-frame only. The profile shows roughly 84,000 clones, about 84% of them singletons. The material was CD4+ or CD8+ T cells sorted from blood, obtained in a trial of the OX40 agonist ivuxolimab. The receptors come from an adult with an advanced solid tumor such as melanoma, head and neck, liver or kidney cancer. CDR3s include the opening cysteine and the closing phenylalanine or tryptophan. The order of the fields is D gene, J gene, clone size, V gene, CDR3 DNA, CDR3 protein. The D gene is left open where the match is weak. Size values are once, few and many counts, or a class for expanded clones, and some rows have none.

. TRBJ2-7 few TRBV7-9 TGTGCCAGCAGCCCAGGGGGGAGGGCACGCGCCTACGAGCAGTACTTC CASSPGGRARAYEQYF
. TRBJ1-5 . TRBV5-4 TGTGCCAGCAGCTTGACCCCGGGAGAAGGGCGAAGCAATCAGCCCCAGCATTTT CASSLTPGEGRSNQPQHF
TRBD2 TRBJ2-3 . TRBV11-2 TGTGCCAGCAGCTTAATACGGGGGGGCACAGATACGCAGTATTTT CASSLIRGGTDTQYF
. TRBJ1-2 . TRBV27 TGTGCCAGCAGCGGGGCCGAAAGGGGCTCGAGGGGCTACACCTTC CASSGAERGSRGYTF
. TRBJ2-2 once TRBV6-5 TGTGCCAGCAGTTACAAGATGGGGACCGGGGAGCTGTTTTTT CASSYKMGTGELFF
TRBD1 TRBJ2-3 . TRBV7-3 TGTGCCAGCAGTTTGGACAGGGTCACAATAGATACGCAGTATTTT CASSLDRVTIDTQYF
TRBD1 TRBJ1-1 . TRBV5-1 TGCGCCAGCAGCTTGGGCGCAGGGGGCCGGTCAACTGAAGCTTTCTTT CASSLGAGGRSTEAFF
TRBD1 TRBJ2-3 . TRBV27 TGTGCCAGCAGCATGGGACAGGGAAATTTTGTTACGCAGTATTTT CASSMGQGNFVTQYF
TRBD1 TRBJ1-1 . TRBV11-2 TGTGCCAGCAGCGATCCGGGACAGGGGATGAACACTGAAGCTTTCTTT CASSDPGQGMNTEAFF
. TRBJ1-3 . TRBV18 TGTGCCAGCTCACCAGACGGCAGGGACACCATATATTTT CASSPDGRDTIYF
TRBD1 TRBJ1-4 . TRBV5-4 TGTGCCAGCAGCCCGGGGGACAGGGATTCCTTTCTGGGGGGAAAACTGTTTTTT CASSPGDRDSFLGGKLFF
. TRBJ1-3 once TRBV5-1 TGCGCCAGCAGCTTAGGGACGACCTCTGGAAACACCATATATTTT CASSLGTTSGNTIYF
. TRBJ1-2 few TRBV30 TGTGCCTGGAGTGTGGGACTAGAGTCTGGCTACACCTTC CAWSVGLESGYTF
. TRBJ1-4 . TRBV6-6 TGTGCCAGCACTCCCAGGTGGGATGAAAAACTGTTTTTT CASTPRWDEKLFF
TRBD2 TRBJ2-3 . TRBV5-6 TGTGCCAGCAGCCTAGGACTAGCGGGAACAGATACGCAGTATTTT CASSLGLAGTDTQYF
. TRBJ1-1 . TRBV9 TGTGCCAGCGGCGTAGCTAGTGGGGGGAACACTGAAGCTTTCTTT CASGVASGGNTEAFF
TRBD1 TRBJ1-1 . TRBV7-9 TGTGCCAGCAGCCAAAGGAAAACAGGGGATACTGAAGCTTTCTTT CASSQRKTGDTEAFF
. TRBJ1-1 few TRBV5-5 TGTGCCAGCAGCTTGGCCCCCTCGGGGAGGGCTTTCTTT CASSLAPSGRAFF
. TRBJ1-1 . TRBV11-3 TGTGCCAGCAGCTTAGAATCCACTAACACTGAAGCTTTCTTT CASSLESTNTEAFF
. TRBJ2-2 . TRBV7-9 TGTGCCAGCAGCCCTACAGCTGGGCCCGGGGAGCTGTTTTTT CASSPTAGPGELFF
TRBD2 TRBJ2-1 . TRBV30 TGTGCCCTGAGGGCGGGGGGAGGTCCCTACAATGAGCAGTTCTTC CALRAGGGPYNEQFF
TRBD2 TRBJ2-1 . TRBV9 TGTGCCAGCAGCGCACTTAGCGGGAGGTTGGACAATGAGCAGTTCTTC CASSALSGRLDNEQFF
. TRBJ1-1 . TRBV4-3 TGCGCCAGCAGCCAAGGGGTTACGGTCGCAGGGAACACTGAAGCTTTCTTT CASSQGVTVAGNTEAFF
TRBD1 TRBJ1-2 . TRBV20-1 TGCAGTGCTTCGACAGGGTATGGCTACACCTTC CSASTGYGYTF
TRBD1 TRBJ2-5 . TRBV7-9 TGTGCCAGCAGTTTCCGGACAGGCGGGGAGACCCAGTACTTC CASSFRTGGETQYF
. TRBJ2-1 . TRBV5-4 TGTGCCAGCAGCTTGGTAGGGTCGAGCTCCTACAATGAGCAGTTCTTC CASSLVGSSSYNEQFF
TRBD1 TRBJ2-7 . TRBV27 TGTGCCAGCGGGGAGAGGTCAGGGGGCTGGGGCGAGCAGTACTTC CASGERSGGWGEQYF
TRBD2 TRBJ2-5 few TRBV27 TGTGCCACCCGACGGCGGGGGGCCGGCGAGACCCAGTACTTC CATRRRGAGETQYF
. TRBJ2-7 . TRBV6-5 TGTGCCAGCAGCCCCGTTGGGACTGCGTACGAGCAGTACTTC CASSPVGTAYEQYF
. TRBJ1-4 . TRBV5-1 TGCGCCAGCAGCTCCGCCGGAGCAACTAATGAAAAACTGTTTTTT CASSSAGATNEKLFF
. TRBJ2-7 few TRBV6-5 TGTGCCAGCAGGTTGGCTAGTAACTACGAGCAGTACTTC CASRLASNYEQYF
. TRBJ1-6 . TRBV25-1 TGTGCCAGCAGTAGACAGACTGATTCACCCCTCCACTTT CASSRQTDSPLHF
. TRBJ1-2 . TRBV18 TGTGCCAGCTCAACTCAACAGGGCCCTGACGGCTACACCTTC CASSTQQGPDGYTF
TRBD1 TRBJ1-1 . TRBV2 TGTGCCAGCAATCGGGCCCAGGGGGGGGTTACTTTCTTT CASNRAQGGVTFF
. TRBJ2-7 . TRBV5-1 TGCGCCAGCAGCACTGCATCTGAAGGCGAGCAGTACTTC CASSTASEGEQYF
. TRBJ1-6 . TRBV11-2 TGTGCCAGTACGCGGGGGTGGGGGGTGGATTCCCCCCTCCACTTT CASTRGWGVDSPLHF
TRBD2 TRBJ2-4 . TRBV27 TGTGCCAGCAGTAAAAAAGCGGGGGGTCAAAACATTCAGTACTTC CASSKKAGGQNIQYF
. TRBJ1-2 . TRBV30 TGTGCCTCCCACAGGGACCGACCTTATGGCTACACCTTC CASHRDRPYGYTF
. TRBJ1-6 . TRBV27 TGTGCCAGCAGAGTTGGACCGAATAATTCACCCCTCCACTTT CASRVGPNNSPLHF
. TRBJ1-1 . TRBV7-9 TGTGCCAGCAGCTCCGTGGAGGGTCGAACTGAAGCTTTCTTT CASSSVEGRTEAFF
. TRBJ1-2 . TRBV9 TGTGCCAGCAGTCGGGGGACGGTACACTATGGCTACACCTTC CASSRGTVHYGYTF